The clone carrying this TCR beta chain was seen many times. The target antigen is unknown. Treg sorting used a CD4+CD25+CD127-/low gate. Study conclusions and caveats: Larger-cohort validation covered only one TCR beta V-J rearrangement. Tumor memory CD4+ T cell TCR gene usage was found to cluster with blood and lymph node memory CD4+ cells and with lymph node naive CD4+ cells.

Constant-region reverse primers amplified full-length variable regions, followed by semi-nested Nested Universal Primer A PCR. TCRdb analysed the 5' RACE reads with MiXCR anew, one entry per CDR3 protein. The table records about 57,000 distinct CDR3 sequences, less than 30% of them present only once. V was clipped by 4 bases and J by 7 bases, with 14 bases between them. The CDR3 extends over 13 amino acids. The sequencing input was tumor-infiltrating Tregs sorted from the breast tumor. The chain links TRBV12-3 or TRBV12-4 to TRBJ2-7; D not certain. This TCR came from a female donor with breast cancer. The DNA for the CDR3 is TGTGCCAGCAGTTCACACCAGTTGGGTGAGCAGTACTTC. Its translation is CASSSHQLGEQYF.